Here is one TCR beta chain with its context. What it recognizes is unknown. Profiled with immunoSEQ multiplex PCR; TCRdb holds only in-frame clones, not every one. The sample has about 700,000 clones, less than 85% seen once. This sample is part of a study of shared clonotypes between healthy human individuals. Findings and limits, study-wide: Donors were few, which limited the genetic and exposure-history diversity represented. Among the subsets, naive ones generally showed larger estimated richness than memory ones.

Unmatched junction bases numbered 1, after V lost 3 bases and J lost 4 bases. The V gene's germline CDR1 is SGHRS and CDR2 YFSETQ. The CDR3 has 13 amino acids. V gene TRBV5-1 combines with J gene TRBJ2-4; 7 positions match TRBD1. This TCR derives from a woman aged 30 to 39 in good health. Sequenced material: memory CD4+ T cells sorted from blood. Subset here: CD45RA-negative fraction. CDR3 in DNA: TGCGCCAGCAGCTCGGACAGGAAAAACATTCAGTACTTC. It codes for CASSSDRKNIQYF.